This is a list of T cell receptor beta chains from one sample in a study of blood T cell repertoires in COVID-19. The table came from immunoSEQ multiplex PCR; TCRdb's copy has only in-frame clones and leaves some out. This table has 250,000 to 300,000 clones, approximately 90% appearing once. The sample taken for sequencing was peripheral blood. All receptors come from a man aged 18 to 30 with active or convalescent COVID-19. Each CDR3 is given with its conserved first and last residue. Each record gives: D gene, clone size, V gene, J gene, CDR3 DNA, CDR3 protein. A D gene is named only where the DNA matches it firmly. Only part of the rows carry a size: once, few, many, or a class if the clone is expanded.

D: TRBD1
size: once
V: TRBV4-1
J: TRBJ1-3
DNA: TGCGCCAGCAGTGCCGGGACAGGGACTGGAAACACCATATATTTT
CDR3: CASSAGTGTGNTIYF

D: NA
size: NA
V: TRBV27
J: TRBJ2-1
DNA: TGTGCCAGCACAGAGAGCGGCTCCTACAATGAGCAGTTCTTC
CDR3: CASTESGSYNEQFF

D: NA
size: NA
V: TRBV10-3
J: TRBJ1-5
DNA: TGTGCCATCAGTGCGAACGGTCAGGAACAGCCCCAGCATTTT
CDR3: CAISANGQEQPQHF

D: TRBD1
size: NA
V: TRBV5-1
J: TRBJ2-7
DNA: TGCGCCAGCAGCTCTGTACAGGGGGCAACCTACGAGCAGTACTTC
CDR3: CASSSVQGATYEQYF

D: NA
size: NA
V: TRBV19
J: TRBJ1-6
DNA: TGTGCCTCAAGAGGGGGTTGGGATTCACCCCTCCACTTT
CDR3: CASRGGWDSPLHF

D: NA
size: NA
V: TRBV14
J: TRBJ1-5
DNA: TGTGCCAGCAGCCAAGATCGTATCTTGTCCCAGCATTTT
CDR3: CASSQDRILSQHF

D: TRBD1
size: once
V: TRBV27
J: TRBJ1-4
DNA: TGTGCCAGCAGCGGACAGGGGGCGAGGCCGGTTGAAAAACTGTTTTTT
CDR3: CASSGQGARPVEKLFF

D: TRBD2
size: once
V: TRBV19
J: TRBJ2-1
DNA: TGTGCCAGTAGTATAGTAGCGGGAATGACCTACAATGAGCAGTTCTTC
CDR3: CASSIVAGMTYNEQFF

D: NA
size: NA
V: TRBV19
J: TRBJ2-1
DNA: TGTGCCAGTAGTATAGTAGGGGTAGCAAGGTCCTACAATGAGCAGTTCTTC
CDR3: CASSIVGVARSYNEQFF

D: TRBD2
size: NA
V: TRBV4-2
J: TRBJ2-3
DNA: TGTGCCAGCAGCCCGAGGAGGGCGGGGGGCGCAGATACGCAGTATTTT
CDR3: CASSPRRAGGADTQYF

D: NA
size: NA
V: TRBV9
J: TRBJ1-6
DNA: TGTGCCAGCAGCGTAGGTGCGACAGATAATTCACCCCTCCACTTT
CDR3: CASSVGATDNSPLHF

D: TRBD1
size: NA
V: TRBV18
J: TRBJ2-1
DNA: TGTGCCAGCTCACCAGGGGACAGGGAAGGGGAGCAGTTCTTC
CDR3: CASSPGDREGEQFF

D: TRBD1
size: few
V: TRBV5-1
J: TRBJ1-1
DNA: TGCGCCGGACGACAGGGACCCATGAACACTGAAGCTTTCTTT
CDR3: CAGRQGPMNTEAFF